This TCR beta chain was identified in a study of blood T cell repertoires in COVID-19. Across the whole study: Samples of COVID-19 (acute and convalescent) were obtained from the United States, Italy and Spain.

This CDR3 is 17 amino acids long. The germline V gene has CDR1 MGHRA and CDR2 YSYEKL. The ends lost 2 bases at V and 4 bases at J; junction bases unmatched: 11. Some clones are missing from TCRdb's copy, which holds only in-frame ones; the method was immunoSEQ multiplex PCR. Counted here are about 69,000 clones, approximately 84% occurring once; the ten biggest clones make up about an eighth. The sample was peripheral blood. The rearrangement links TRBV4-1 to TRBJ1-1, with 9 bases identical to TRBD1. The sequence came from a man aged 50 to 60 with COVID-19, enrolled during active disease. The CDR3 reads CASSQIGWTGETTEAFF. For the CDR3, the DNA is TGCGCCAGCAGCCAAATCGGGTGGACAGGGGAGACCACTGAAGCTTTCTTT.